The 18 T cell receptor beta chains below all came from one sample that was sequenced in a study of blood T cell repertoires in COVID-19. Generated by immunoSEQ multiplex PCR, the TCRdb table keeps only in-frame clones and is missing some. The top ten hold 14% of the sample, which has tens of thousands of clones, roughly 84% seen once. Sequenced: peripheral blood. These receptors originate from a man aged 50 to 60 with active or convalescent COVID-19.

V usage is TRBV4-1 and J usage is TRBJ1-6; no clear D gene. Trimming shortened V by 0 bases and J by 13 bases, and 16 bases separated the two germline ends. Germline V lookup: CDR1 MGHRA, CDR2 YSYEKL. There are 15 residues in the CDR3. In nucleotides, the CDR3 is TGCGCCAGCAGCCAAGATGATAGACATACTTCTCCCCTCCACTTT. This gives the protein CASSQDDRHTSPLHF.

The chain couples TRBV18 to TRBJ1-5; D call uncertain. The germline CDR1 and CDR2 sequences are KGHSH and LQKENI. CDR3 length: 13 residues. V was trimmed by 1 base and J by 7 bases, leaving 8 bases between them. The CDR3 sequence: CASSPRQEQPQHF. CDR3 DNA: TGTGCCAGCTCACCACGTCAGGAACAGCCCCAGCATTTT.

The chain combines TRBV2 with TRBJ1-1; no clear D gene. Trimming cost V 0 bases and J 0 bases, with 11 bases left between them. Germline loops: CDR1 SNHLY, CDR2 FYNNEI. The CDR3 is made up of 16 amino acids. The CDR3 bases are TGTGCCAGCAGTGAAGCTGGTATACAACTGAACACTGAAGCTTTCTTT. Its translation is CASSEAGIQLNTEAFF.

This chain connects TRBV6-1 to TRBJ2-1, with D maybe TRBD1 (5 bases). Trimming removed 0 bases at V and 9 bases at J, with 9 bases between. The CDR3 runs 13 residues. Germline CDR1 and CDR2: MNHNS and SASEGT. The CDR3: CASSEAWQGEQFF. The CDR3 DNA is TGTGCCAGCAGTGAAGCATGGCAGGGTGAGCAGTTCTTC.

V gene TRBV27 combines with J gene TRBJ1-3, with no clear D. V dropped 6 bases and J dropped 0 bases, with 9 bases sitting between them. The CDR3 is 14 residues long. Looked up from germline, CDR1 is MNHEY and CDR2 is SMNVEV (reference sequence). The CDR3 DNA is TGTGCCAGCAGCCCGAGTACCTCTGGAAACACCATATATTTT. Protein sequence: CASSPSTSGNTIYF.

This rearrangement joins TRBV18 to TRBJ2-7, with 8 bases that match TRBD1. Germline lookup yields CDR1 KGHSH and CDR2 LQKENI. The junction had 16 bases not matched to a gene; V was cut back by 3 bases and J by 6 bases. There are 17 residues in the CDR3. CDR3 sequence: CASSPPIRTGKPGEQYF. The DNA of the CDR3 is TGTGCCAGCTCACCGCCCATTAGGACAGGGAAGCCTGGCGAGCAGTACTTC.

This rearrangement joins TRBV19 to TRBJ2-1, with 11 bases lining up with TRBD2. J lost 4 bases, V lost 7 bases, and 15 bases had no gene match. Germline assignment: CDR1 LNHDA and CDR2 SQIVND (reference sequence). This CDR3 has 18 residues. The CDR3 loop reads CASTTTSGEFGQYNEQFF. DNA for the CDR3: TGTGCCAGTACCACGACTAGCGGGGAGTTTGGCCAATACAATGAGCAGTTCTTC.

This sequence joins TRBV21-1 and TRBJ2-3; the table assigns TRBD2, which was not confirmed against the DNA. TRBV21-1 is listed as a pseudogene. The CDR3 contains 19 residues. The CDR3 loop is CASSKGTSGGARSTDTQYF. The CDR3 coding sequence is TGTGCCAGCAGCAAGGGGACTAGCGGGGGGGCGAGGAGCACAGATACGCAGTATTTT.

The rearrangement uses TRBV27 and TRBJ1-1, with 7 bases lining up with TRBD1. V shed 0 bases and J 5 bases; nucleotides not matched to a gene: 9. This CDR3 contains 16 residues. Per germline, CDR1 MNHEY and CDR2 SMNVEV (reference sequence). The CDR3 sequence: CASSLSPTGRQTEAFF. The CDR3 region has the DNA TGTGCCAGCAGTTTATCCCCGACAGGGAGGCAAACTGAAGCTTTCTTT.

V usage is TRBV2 and J usage is TRBJ2-1, with 10 bases fitting TRBD2. The V gene end was trimmed by 5 bases and the J gene end by 4 bases; junction bases not matched to a gene: 5. The CDR3 sequence is 15 residues long. The V gene's germline CDR1 is SNHLY and CDR2 FYNNEI. The CDR3 coding sequence is TGTGCCAGCAGTCCGGCTAGCGGGGGTTACAATGAGCAGTTCTTC. Its translation: CASSPASGGYNEQFF.

The gene calls are TRBV15 and TRBJ2-3; 10 bases agree with TRBD2. The CDR3 contains 16 residues. Per the germline V gene, CDR1 is LNHNV and CDR2 is YYDKDF (reference sequence). V was pared by 0 bases and J by 6 bases, with 6 bases of the junction left unmatched. The CDR3 reads CATSREGSGGLDTQYF. CDR3 DNA: TGTGCCACCAGCAGAGAGGGTAGCGGGGGGTTGGATACGCAGTATTTT.

The chain carries TRBV19 and TRBJ2-7, with no clear D. The CDR3 loop spans 14 amino acids. Germline-derived CDR1 and CDR2 are LNHDA and SQIVND (reference sequence). The V and J ends lost 5 bases and 0 bases respectively, with 11 bases between them. Here the CDR3 DNA reads TGTGCCAGTAGTGTCACTTTTAGCTCCTACGAGCAGTACTTC. This gives the protein CASSVTFSSYEQYF.

The rearrangement joins TRBV2 to TRBJ1-3; possible D gene TRBD1, 6 bases. The CDR3 has 14 residues. With 4 bases removed from V and 4 bases from J, the gap between germline ends came to 11 bases. Germline V gene sequence: CDR1 SNHLY, CDR2 FYNNEI. The CDR3 region is CASSVQGLGNTIYF. CDR3 in DNA: TGTGCCAGCAGTGTACAGGGATTGGGAAACACCATATATTTT.

V usage is TRBV15 and J usage is TRBJ1-1; a possible D gene is TRBD1 (5 bases). CDR3 length: 16 residues. The V gene lost 0 bases and the J gene lost 1 base, with 12 bases spanning the gap. The V gene's germline CDR1 is LNHNV and CDR2 YYDKDF (reference sequence). The CDR3 sequence: CATSREQDIWNTEAFF. CDR3 DNA: TGTGCCACCAGCAGAGAGCAGGACATTTGGAACACTGAAGCTTTCTTT.

This clone was recorded once. The rearrangement links TRBV27 to TRBJ1-4; 7 bases match TRBD1. This CDR3 is built from 19 residues. V was pared by 5 bases and J by 0 bases, with 15 bases of the junction left unmatched. Per the germline V gene, CDR1 is MNHEY and CDR2 is SMNVEV (reference sequence). The CDR3 DNA reads TGTGCCAGCAGTCGAAATCCGGGACAGTTAATTGCAACTAATGAAAAACTGTTTTTT. It is translated as CASSRNPGQLIATNEKLFF.

The chain is built from TRBV20-1 and TRBJ1-1; D remains unclear. The V gene's germline CDR1 is DFQATT and CDR2 SNEGSKA (reference sequence). The CDR3 covers 14 residues. V dropped 3 bases and J dropped 4 bases, with 15 bases sitting between them. CDR3 sequence: CSASSGGLFTEAFF. DNA of the CDR3: TGCAGTGCTAGTAGTGGAGGGCTGTTCACTGAAGCTTTCTTT.

In its sample, this clone was seen once. This chain uses TRBV19 with TRBJ1-5; 12 bases align to TRBD1. J was trimmed by 2 bases and V by 4 bases; bases with no gene match: 9. The germline V gene has CDR1 LNHDA and CDR2 SQIVND (reference sequence). The CDR3 loop spans 18 amino acids. The CDR3 coding sequence is TGTGCCAGTAGTACTCGGGACAGGGGGCAGAGGGGCAATCAGCCCCAGCATTTT. Its translation is CASSTRDRGQRGNQPQHF.

This chain uses TRBV10-3 with TRBJ1-1; tentatively, D is TRBD1 (5 bases). The CDR3 has 15 amino acids. With 2 bases removed from V and 0 bases from J, the gap between germline ends came to 10 bases. Germline V gives CDR1 ENHRY, CDR2 SYGVKD. CDR3 in amino acids: CAISEPHRLNTEAFF. DNA of the CDR3: TGTGCCATCAGTGAGCCTCACAGGCTGAACACTGAAGCTTTCTTT.